This TCR beta chain was retrieved from a study of technical replicates of blood from a few donors. TCRdb's table, derived via immunoSEQ multiplex PCR, lists solely in-frame clones and lacks some. The sample holds over 85,000 clones, about 94% seen once. The TCR comes from a human donor in good health. The sample was T cells isolated from PBMCs.

DNA of the CDR3: TGCGCCAGCAGCCCAGTAAAGGGGGCAGGAGAGGGCTACACCTTC. Translated: CASSPVKGAGEGYTF. The chain links TRBV4-1 to TRBJ1-2; 7 positions agree with TRBD1. The V segment lost 4 bases and the J segment 8 bases; nucleotides outside the gene matches: 13. Germline CDR1 reads MGHRA; CDR2 reads YSYEKL. CDR3 size: 15 residues.